Following are 12 T cell receptor beta chains from one sample sequenced in a study of early T cells in non-severe SARS-CoV-2 infection. TCRdb redid the calling of the 5' RACE reads with MiXCR, one entry per CDR3 protein. The sample includes around 78,000 distinct CDR3 sequences, about a tenth of them seen just once. Sequencing used whole blood, obtained at baseline. Every receptor here comes from an adult who was a healthcare worker with PCR-confirmed SARS-CoV-2 infection or an uninfected control (not recorded which).

This rearrangement joins TRBV7-9 to TRBJ2-1; unclear D gene. Trimming stripped 5 bases from V and 7 bases from J, with 9 bases between. This CDR3 region has 12 residues. In germline, CDR1 is SEHNR, CDR2 FQNEAQ (reference sequence). Here the CDR3 reads CASSPSWNEQFF. The CDR3 DNA sequence: TGTGCCAGCAGCCCAAGTTGGAATGAGCAGTTCTTC.

This clonotype was counted only a few times. V and J are TRBV7-9 and TRBJ2-5; D is perhaps TRBD1 (6 bases). There are 13 residues in the CDR3. V gave up 4 bases and J gave up 2 bases, with 8 bases separating them. CDR1 is SEHNR and CDR2 is FQNEAQ in the germline V gene (reference sequence). CDR3 amino acids: CASSSGQQETQYF. The CDR3 region has the DNA TGTGCCAGCAGCTCGGGACAACAAGAGACCCAGTACTTC.

This clonotype showed up just a few times. The chain carries TRBV20-1 and TRBJ2-5, with 12 bases aligning to TRBD2. Germline V gene sequence: CDR1 DFQATT, CDR2 SNEGSKA (reference sequence). The CDR3 contains 17 residues. The junction had 8 bases not matched to a gene; V was cut back by 1 base and J by 2 bases. The CDR3 DNA follows: TGCAGTGCTAGAGCCCATACTAGCGGGGGGCAACAAGAGACCCAGTACTTC. Protein product: CSARAHTSGGQQETQYF.

This clonotype was picked up many times. The chain has TRBV6-5 and TRBJ2-1, with 8 bases that match TRBD1. The V gene's germline CDR1 is MNHEY and CDR2 SVGAGI. Trimming took 4 bases from V and 1 from J; bases not matched to a gene: 6. The CDR3 length is 16 residues. This CDR3 is CASSWTGFGSYNEQFF. CDR3 in DNA: TGTGCCAGCAGTTGGACAGGGTTTGGGTCCTACAATGAGCAGTTCTTC.

This clonotype was seen more than once but under ten times. The genes are TRBV20-1 and TRBJ2-7, with D uncertain. The CDR3 runs 14 residues. Deletions cut 3 bases from V and 5 bases from J, with 17 bases between. Germline V CDR1 and CDR2: DFQATT, SNEGSKA (reference sequence). CDR3 DNA sequence: TGCAGTGCTAGTTCACGTCTGGCAGAAAACGAGCAGTACTTC. This sequence encodes CSASSRLAENEQYF.

J is TRBJ1-1 and V is TRBV30, with a tentative D call TRBD1 (5 bases). This CDR3 spans 14 amino acids. The germline gives CDR1 GTSNPN, CDR2 SVGIG (reference sequence). Trimming left V 2 bases short and J 1 base short, with 11 bases between. The CDR3 nucleotides read TGTGCCTGGAGTATTGGTGGGGCGAACACTGAAGCTTTCTTT. It is translated as CAWSIGGANTEAFF.

This clonotype was seen more than once but under ten times. This chain links TRBV6-5 with TRBJ1-6; 7 positions match TRBD1. V lost 5 bases to trimming and J lost 10 bases; unmatched junction nucleotides: 5. CDR1 and CDR2 (germline): MNHEY, SVGAGI. The CDR3 covers 13 residues. This chain's CDR3 is CASSEDRASPLHF. The CDR3 region has the DNA TGTGCCAGCAGTGAAGACAGGGCCTCACCCCTCCACTTT.

The V gene is TRBV18, the J gene TRBJ1-5; D remains ambiguous. This CDR3 has 15 amino acids. The V and J ends lost 3 bases and 0 bases respectively, with 9 bases between them. The germline V gene encodes CDR1 KGHSH and CDR2 LQKENI. CDR3: CASSPTGNSNQPQHF. The CDR3, as DNA: TGTGCCAGCTCACCCACGGGAAATAGCAATCAGCCCCAGCATTTT.

The chain joins TRBV10-1 to TRBJ2-3; D is undetermined. The CDR3 is 15 residues long. Germline loops: CDR1 WNHNN, CDR2 SYGVQD (reference sequence). Deletions cut 0 bases from V and 2 bases from J, with 9 bases between. The CDR3: CASSESLGPTDTQYF. CDR3 nucleotide sequence: TGCGCCAGCAGTGAGTCCTTGGGTCCCACAGATACGCAGTATTTT.

V is TRBV20-1 and J is TRBJ2-1; D assignment may be TRBD1 or TRBD2 (5 bases each). The CDR3 has 13 residues. Trimming removed 2 bases at V and 5 bases at J, with 10 bases between. Germline V CDR1 and CDR2: DFQATT, SNEGSKA (reference sequence). The CDR3 coding sequence is TGCAGTGCTAGAACGGGGCAGAACAATGAGCAGTTCTTC. Translated: CSARTGQNNEQFF.

The chain recombines TRBV6-6 with TRBJ2-3; the D gene is possibly TRBD2 (7 bases). The CDR3 extends over 15 amino acids. CDR1 is MNHNY and CDR2 is SVGAGI in the germline V gene (reference sequence). V lost 6 bases and J lost 0, with 13 bases in between. CDR3 in amino acids: CASRDGGTSTDTQYF. The CDR3 coding sequence is TGTGCCAGCAGGGACGGGGGGACAAGCACAGATACGCAGTATTTT.

This chain uses TRBV4-1 with TRBJ2-3; D possibly corresponds to TRBD2 (6 bases). The CDR3 covers 15 residues. Trimming pared 0 bases from V and 4 bases from J, leaving 11 bases between. Looked up from germline, CDR1 is MGHRA and CDR2 is YSYEKL. CDR3 DNA sequence: TGCGCCAGCAGCCAAGAGCGGGGCTTTGCAGATACGCAGTATTTT. Translation gives CASSQERGFADTQYF.